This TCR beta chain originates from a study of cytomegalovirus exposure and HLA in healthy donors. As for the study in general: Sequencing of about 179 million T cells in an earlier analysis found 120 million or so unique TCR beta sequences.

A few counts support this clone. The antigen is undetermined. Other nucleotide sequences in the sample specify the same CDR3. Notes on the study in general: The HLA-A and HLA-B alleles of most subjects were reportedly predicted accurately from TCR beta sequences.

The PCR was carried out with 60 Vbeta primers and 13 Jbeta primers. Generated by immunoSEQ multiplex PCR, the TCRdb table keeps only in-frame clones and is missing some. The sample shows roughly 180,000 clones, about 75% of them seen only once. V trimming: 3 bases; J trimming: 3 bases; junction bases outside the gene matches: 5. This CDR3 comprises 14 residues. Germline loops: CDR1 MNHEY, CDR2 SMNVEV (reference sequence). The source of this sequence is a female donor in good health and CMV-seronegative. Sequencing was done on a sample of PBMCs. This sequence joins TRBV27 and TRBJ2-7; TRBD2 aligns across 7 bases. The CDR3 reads CASSFLAVGYEQYF. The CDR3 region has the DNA TGTGCCAGCAGTTTTCTAGCGGTGGGCTACGAGCAGTACTTC.